The following is a TCR beta chain sequence with its context. This record comes from a study of T cell responses to AZD1222 COVID-19 vaccine. Profiling relied on immunoSEQ multiplex PCR, and the TCRdb table lists in-frame clones only, not all of them. The sample shows 100,000 to 150,000 clones, roughly 87% of them seen only once. The CDR3 length is 14 residues. The V and J ends lost 5 bases and 4 bases respectively, with 13 bases between them. The germline CDR1 and CDR2 sequences are LGHNA and YSLEER. The origin of this receptor is an adult in good health. Specimen: peripheral blood, collected on day 0 of MenACWY control vaccination. The chain combines TRBV4-3 with TRBJ2-3, with D possibly being TRBD1 or TRBD2 (6 bases each). The CDR3 sequence: CASSMRGEADTQYF. As DNA, the CDR3 is TGCGCCAGCAGCATGAGGGGGGAAGCAGATACGCAGTATTTT.